This paragraph reports one T cell receptor beta chain. Its antigen is still unknown. Base-call qualities are not available, and no considerably larger clone is one nucleotide away. In the prospective study, participants were roughly 18 to 89 years old, resided in around 25 geographic areas of the United States, and were enrolled through a virtual design. Cohort assignment in the prospective study relied on participant-reported clinical history from a screening survey and a study questionnaire. Exposed participants had been in contact with someone with a PCR-confirmed or clinician-diagnosed COVID-19 case within 2 weeks of study entry. Mobile phlebotomists in the prospective study collected whole blood, serum and a nasopharyngeal or oropharyngeal swab from every participant. Over a roughly 2-month period, participants in the prospective study had the option of providing additional blood draws and questionnaires. Before DNA extraction, blood samples from the prospective study were shipped at room temperature or frozen.

TCRbeta CDR3 regions were amplified from genomic DNA using the immunoSEQ Assay, a bias-controlled multiplex PCR. Per the authors' processing: Nucleated cell counts per sample were estimated from amplification of reference gene primers within the assay. To quantify the absolute abundance of each unique TCRbeta CDR3 rearrangement, sequence reads were collapsed and filtered. For each sample, productive Simpson clonality was calculated as the square root of Simpson's diversity index over productive rearrangements. TCRdb holds this immuneACCESS table with in-frame rearrangements only. Some clones are missing; in checked studies, unresolved V genes explain under half, and the rest has no known cause. V, J and clone size were drawn from that table, and D and trimming were deduced from the DNA. Here the sample has about 250,000 clones; roughly 81% occur a single time. Approximately 6.6% of the sample lies in the top ten.

These data originate in a study of blood T cell repertoires in COVID-19 (dated by TCRdb to 2018 to 2021). Regarding the study in general: Samples covering the acute and convalescent phases of COVID-19 were provided by collaborators in the United States, Italy and Spain. The samples were drawn from two sources: the first 160 participants of the ongoing ImmuneRACE study, and over 1,000 subjects contributed by 6 global collaborators. Nearly every sample came with metadata listing a de-identified subject ID, COVID-19 status, age in years and sex. The material from the prospective study consisted of cDNA or gDNA derived from T cells, B-cell-depleted T cells, or PBMCs. Deeply sampled blood TCRbeta repertoires from subjects exposed to, actively infected with, or recovered from COVID-19 were included in the dataset. The repertoires were made available in a free public database intended to serve as a resource for research on the immune response to SARS-CoV-2. HLA class I and class II types, where available, came from metadata supplied by the sample provider rather than from assay-based typing. Paper-wide results and their limitations: Clinical and demographic metadata were provided uncurated, with the amount varying by source and participant.

Sequencing was done on a sample of PBMCs or T cells enriched from blood (not recorded which). The source of this sequence is a woman between 50 and 59 years old who had been exposed to COVID-19.

The DNA reads as follows: TGTGCCACCCTGGGGGACAGGAGGACTTCTGGAAACACCATATATTTT. Its product reads: CATLGDRRTSGNTIYF. Recombination joined TRBV19 with TRBJ1-3; TRBD1 fits 8 bases in the junction. CDR1 LNHDA and CDR2 SQIVND were looked up in the germline V gene (reference sequence). The germline V end is reduced by 10 bases and the J end by 1 base; junction bases left unmatched: 12. From cysteine to phenylalanine, the CDR3 is 16 amino acids long. This entry keeps only the CDR3 DNA: 48 bases, framed from base 1.